This T cell receptor (beta chain) is drawn from a study of blood T cells in healthy people across ages. Worth noting for this clonotype: The antigen is undetermined.

Germline trimming cut 8 bases from V and 8 bases from J; bases unmatched to any gene: 14. The CDR3 extends over 14 amino acids. Germline loops: CDR1 MNHEY, CDR2 SVGAGI. Study-wide results and limits: TCR beta diversity tracked closely with naive T cell percentage.

Using a J-beta primer mix together with a sample-barcoded 5' primer, a second PCR was run for roughly 6 to 12 cycles. One entry per CDR3 protein results from TCRdb running MiXCR on the 5' RACE reads. The sample records more than 1.4 million distinct CDR3 sequences, 42% being singletons. Each of the donors had around 10 milliliters of peripheral blood drawn into EDTA-treated Vacutainer tubes. The TCR sequence derives from a woman aged 18-35 years in good health. Material: blood. The chain has TRBV6-5 and TRBJ1-2; 7 bases agree with TRBD1. The CDR3 bases are TGTGCCAGCTTTGCAGGGGGTAATCGGAAAGGCTACACCTTC. This sequence encodes CASFAGGNRKGYTF.